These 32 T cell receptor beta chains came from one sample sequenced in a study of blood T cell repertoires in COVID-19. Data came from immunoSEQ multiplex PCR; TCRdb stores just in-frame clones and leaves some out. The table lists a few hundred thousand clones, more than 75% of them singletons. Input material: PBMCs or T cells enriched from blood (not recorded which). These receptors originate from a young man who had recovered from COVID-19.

The CDR3 spells CASSHGGVEGGANVLTF. CDR3 coding DNA: TGCGCCAGCAGCCACGGGGGAGTGGAAGGAGGGGCCAACGTCCTGACTTTC. This sequence joins TRBV4-1 and TRBJ2-6; D is possibly TRBD2 (6 bases). CDR1 and CDR2 (germline): MGHRA, YSYEKL. There are 17 residues in the CDR3. V shed 3 bases and J shed 4 bases, with 16 bases lying between them.

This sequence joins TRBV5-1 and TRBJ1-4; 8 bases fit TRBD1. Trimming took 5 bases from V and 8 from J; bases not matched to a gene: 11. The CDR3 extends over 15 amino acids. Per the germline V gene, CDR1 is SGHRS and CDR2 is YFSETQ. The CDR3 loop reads CASRDLQGAREKLFF. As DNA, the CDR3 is TGCGCCAGCAGGGACCTTCAGGGGGCTCGAGAAAAACTGTTTTTT.

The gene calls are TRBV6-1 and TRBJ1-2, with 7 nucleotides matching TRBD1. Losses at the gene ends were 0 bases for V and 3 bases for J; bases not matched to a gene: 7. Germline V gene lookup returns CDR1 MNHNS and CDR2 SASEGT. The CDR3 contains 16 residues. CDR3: CASSEARQGKHYGYTF. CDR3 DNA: TGTGCCAGCAGTGAAGCAAGACAGGGAAAGCACTATGGCTACACCTTC.

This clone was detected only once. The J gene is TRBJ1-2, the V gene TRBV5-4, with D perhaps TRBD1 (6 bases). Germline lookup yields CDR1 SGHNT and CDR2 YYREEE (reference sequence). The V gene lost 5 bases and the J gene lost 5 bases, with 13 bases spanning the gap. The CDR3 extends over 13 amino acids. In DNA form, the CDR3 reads TGTGCCAGCAGGAACGAACAGGGATATGGCTACACCTTC. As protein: CASRNEQGYGYTF.

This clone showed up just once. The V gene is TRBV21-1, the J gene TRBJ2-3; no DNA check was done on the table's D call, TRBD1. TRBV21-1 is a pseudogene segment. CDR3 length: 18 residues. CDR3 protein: CASSYEPQINRRRLRRYF. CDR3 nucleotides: TGTGCCAGCAGCTATGAACCCCAGATAAACAGGCGTCGCTTACGTCGGTATTTT.

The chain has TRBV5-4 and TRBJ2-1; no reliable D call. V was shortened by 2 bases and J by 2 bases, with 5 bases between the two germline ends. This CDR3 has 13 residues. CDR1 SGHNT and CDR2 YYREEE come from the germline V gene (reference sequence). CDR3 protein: CASSFTAYNEQFF. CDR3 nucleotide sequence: TGTGCCAGCAGCTTTACGGCCTACAATGAGCAGTTCTTC.

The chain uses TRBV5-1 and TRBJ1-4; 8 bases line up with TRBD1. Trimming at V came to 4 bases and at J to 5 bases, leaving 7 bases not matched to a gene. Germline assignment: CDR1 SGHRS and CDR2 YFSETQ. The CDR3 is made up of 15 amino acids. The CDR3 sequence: CASSTSTGVNEKLFF. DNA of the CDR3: TGCGCCAGCAGCACGTCGACAGGGGTGAATGAAAAACTGTTTTTT.

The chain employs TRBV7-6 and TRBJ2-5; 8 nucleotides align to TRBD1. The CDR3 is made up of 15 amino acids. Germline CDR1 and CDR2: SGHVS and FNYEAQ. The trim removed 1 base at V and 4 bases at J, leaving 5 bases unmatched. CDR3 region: CASSLVGRGLETQYF. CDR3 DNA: TGTGCCAGCAGCTTAGTGGGCAGGGGGCTAGAGACCCAGTACTTC.

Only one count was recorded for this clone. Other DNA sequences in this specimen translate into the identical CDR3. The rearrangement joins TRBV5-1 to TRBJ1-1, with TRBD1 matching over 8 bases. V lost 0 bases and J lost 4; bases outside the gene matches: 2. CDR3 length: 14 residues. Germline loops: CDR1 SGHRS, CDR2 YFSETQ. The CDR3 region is CASSLGQGFTEAFF. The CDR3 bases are TGCGCCAGCAGCTTGGGACAGGGGTTCACTGAAGCTTTCTTT. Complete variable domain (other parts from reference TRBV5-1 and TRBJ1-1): KAGVTQTPRYLIKTRGQQVTLSCSPISGHRSVSWYQQTPGQGLQFLFEYFSETQRNKGNFPGRFSGRQFSNSRSEMNVSTLELGDSALYLCASSLGQGFTEAFFGQGTRLTVV.

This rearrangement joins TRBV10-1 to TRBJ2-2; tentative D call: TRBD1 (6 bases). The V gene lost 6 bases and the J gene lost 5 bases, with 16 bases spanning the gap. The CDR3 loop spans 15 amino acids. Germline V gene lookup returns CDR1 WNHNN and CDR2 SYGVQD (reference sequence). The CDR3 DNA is TGCGCCAGCAGAGAAACAGGGTTCGGTACCGGGGAGCTGTTTTTT. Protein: CASRETGFGTGELFF.

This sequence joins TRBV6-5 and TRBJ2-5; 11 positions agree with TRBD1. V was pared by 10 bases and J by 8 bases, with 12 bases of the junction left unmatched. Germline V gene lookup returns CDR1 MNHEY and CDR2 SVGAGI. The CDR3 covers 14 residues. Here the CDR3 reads CATNRLGTGGTQYF. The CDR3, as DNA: TGTGCCACCAACCGACTTGGGACAGGGGGAACCCAGTACTTC.

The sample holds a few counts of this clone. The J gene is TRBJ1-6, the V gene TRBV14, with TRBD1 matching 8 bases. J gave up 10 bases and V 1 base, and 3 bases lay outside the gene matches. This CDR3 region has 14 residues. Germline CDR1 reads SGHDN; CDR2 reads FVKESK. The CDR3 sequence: CASSQAQGASPLHF. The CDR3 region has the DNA TGTGCCAGCAGCCAAGCCCAGGGGGCCTCACCCCTCCACTTT.

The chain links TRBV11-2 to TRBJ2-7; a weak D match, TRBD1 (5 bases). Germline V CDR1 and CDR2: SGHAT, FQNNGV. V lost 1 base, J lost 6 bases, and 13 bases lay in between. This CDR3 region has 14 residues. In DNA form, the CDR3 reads TGTGCCAGCAGCTTAGTTGGCAGGGTTAGCGAGCAGTACTTC. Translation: CASSLVGRVSEQYF. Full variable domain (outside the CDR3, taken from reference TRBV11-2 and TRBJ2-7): EAGVAQSPRYKIIEKRQSVAFWCNPISGHATLYWYQQILGQGPKLLIQFQNNGVVDDSQLPKDRFSAERLKGVDSTLKIQPAKLEDSAVYLCASSLVGRVSEQYFGPGTRLTVT.

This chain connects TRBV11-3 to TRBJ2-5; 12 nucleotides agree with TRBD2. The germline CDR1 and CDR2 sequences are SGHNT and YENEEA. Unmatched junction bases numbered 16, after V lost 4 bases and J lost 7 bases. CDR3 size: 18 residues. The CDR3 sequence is CASSSNRGLAGGPLTQYF. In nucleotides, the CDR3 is TGTGCCAGCAGCTCCAACCGTGGGCTAGCGGGAGGGCCTCTGACCCAGTACTTC.

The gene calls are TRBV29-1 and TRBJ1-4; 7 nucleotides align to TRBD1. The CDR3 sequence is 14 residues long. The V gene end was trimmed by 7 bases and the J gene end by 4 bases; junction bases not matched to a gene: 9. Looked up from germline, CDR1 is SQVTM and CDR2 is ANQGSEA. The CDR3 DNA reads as TGCAGCGCTATACGGACAGGCTATAATGAAAAACTGTTTTTT. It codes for CSAIRTGYNEKLFF. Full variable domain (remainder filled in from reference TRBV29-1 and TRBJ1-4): SAVISQKPSRDICQRGTSLTIQCQVDSQVTMMFWYRQQPGQSLTLIATANQGSEATYESGFVIDKFPISRPNLTFSTLTVSNMSPEDSSIYLCSAIRTGYNEKLFFGSGTQLSVL.

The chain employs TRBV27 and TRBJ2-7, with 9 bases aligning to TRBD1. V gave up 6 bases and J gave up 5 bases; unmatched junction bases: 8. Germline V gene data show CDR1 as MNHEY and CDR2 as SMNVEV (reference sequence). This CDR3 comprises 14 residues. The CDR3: CASSRGTGSHEQYF. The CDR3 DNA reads TGTGCCAGCAGCAGAGGGACAGGGTCCCACGAGCAGTACTTC.

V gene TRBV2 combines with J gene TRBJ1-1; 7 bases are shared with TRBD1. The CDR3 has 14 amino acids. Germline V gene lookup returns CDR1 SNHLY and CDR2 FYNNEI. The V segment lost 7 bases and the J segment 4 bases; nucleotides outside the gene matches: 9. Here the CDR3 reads CASKRETGITEAFF. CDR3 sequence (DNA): TGTGCCAGCAAGCGGGAGACAGGGATCACTGAAGCTTTCTTT.

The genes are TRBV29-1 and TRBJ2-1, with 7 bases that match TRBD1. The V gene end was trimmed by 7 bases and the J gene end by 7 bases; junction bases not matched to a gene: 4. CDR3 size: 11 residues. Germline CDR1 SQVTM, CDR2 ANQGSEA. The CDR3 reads CSANRGNEQFF. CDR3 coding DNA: TGCAGCGCGAACAGGGGAAATGAGCAGTTCTTC.

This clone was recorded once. As DNA, the CDR3 is TGTGCTAGTGGTTTGTACCGGAATGAGCAGTTCTTC. It specifies CASGLYRNEQFF. The chain uses TRBV12-5 and TRBJ2-1, with D unresolved. V shed 2 bases and J shed 7 bases, with 6 bases lying between them. Per the germline V gene, CDR1 is LGHNT and CDR2 is FRNRAP. The CDR3 contains 12 residues.

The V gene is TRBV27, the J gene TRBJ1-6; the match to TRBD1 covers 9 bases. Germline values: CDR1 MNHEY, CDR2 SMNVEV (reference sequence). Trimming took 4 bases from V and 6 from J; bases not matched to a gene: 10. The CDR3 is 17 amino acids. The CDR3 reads CASSWGQGPSSNSPLHF. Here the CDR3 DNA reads TGTGCCAGCAGTTGGGGACAGGGTCCTTCGAGTAATTCACCCCTCCACTTT.

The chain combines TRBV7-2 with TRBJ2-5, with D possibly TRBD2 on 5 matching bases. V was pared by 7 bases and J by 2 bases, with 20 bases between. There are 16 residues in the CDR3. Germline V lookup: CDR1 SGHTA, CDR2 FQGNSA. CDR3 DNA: TGTGCCAGCACTAAACGGGGAGTGGGAGTACAAGAGACCCAGTACTTC. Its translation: CASTKRGVGVQETQYF.

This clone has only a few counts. The CDR3, as DNA: TGTGCCAGCACCTCGACGGGGGGCACCAATCAGCCCCAGCATTTT. It specifies CASTSTGGTNQPQHF. The rearrangement joins TRBV2 to TRBJ1-5, with a tentative D call TRBD1 (6 bases). V was shortened by 7 bases and J by 3 bases, with 16 bases between the two germline ends. CDR1 is SNHLY and CDR2 is FYNNEI in the germline V gene. The CDR3 covers 15 residues.

CDR3 in amino acids: CASSPLAGGLDTQYF. The CDR3 DNA reads TGTGCCAGCAGTCCACTAGCGGGGGGGCTCGATACGCAGTATTTT. The chain combines TRBV28 with TRBJ2-3, with 13 bases lining up with TRBD2. This CDR3 has 15 residues. V gave up 5 bases and J gave up 6 bases; unmatched junction bases: 5. Germline CDR1 is MDHEN and CDR2 is SYDVKM.

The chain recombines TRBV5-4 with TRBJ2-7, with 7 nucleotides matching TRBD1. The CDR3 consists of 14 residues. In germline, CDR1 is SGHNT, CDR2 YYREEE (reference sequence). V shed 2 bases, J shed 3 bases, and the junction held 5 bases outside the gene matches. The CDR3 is CASSFPQGDYEQYF. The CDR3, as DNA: TGTGCCAGCAGCTTTCCCCAGGGGGACTACGAGCAGTACTTC.

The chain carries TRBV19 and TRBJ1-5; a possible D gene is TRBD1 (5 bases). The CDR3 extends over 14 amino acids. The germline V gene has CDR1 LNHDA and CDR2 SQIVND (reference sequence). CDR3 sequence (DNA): TGTGGGGTATCCGGGGGACTGGTCGATCAGCCCCAGCATTTT. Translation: CGVSGGLVDQPQHF.

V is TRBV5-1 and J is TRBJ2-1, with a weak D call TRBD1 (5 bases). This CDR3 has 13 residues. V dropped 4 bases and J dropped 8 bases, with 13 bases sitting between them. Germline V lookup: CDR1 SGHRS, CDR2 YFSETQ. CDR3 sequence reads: CASSRRQLDEQFF. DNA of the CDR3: TGCGCCAGCAGCCGACGACAGTTGGATGAGCAGTTCTTC.

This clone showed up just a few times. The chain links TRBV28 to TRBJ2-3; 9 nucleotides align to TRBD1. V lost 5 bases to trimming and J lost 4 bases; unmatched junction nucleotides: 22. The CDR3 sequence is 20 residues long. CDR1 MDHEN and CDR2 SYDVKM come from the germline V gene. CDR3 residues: CASSEWPGQGAELSADTQYF. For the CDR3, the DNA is TGTGCCAGCAGTGAATGGCCGGGACAGGGAGCTGAATTAAGTGCAGATACGCAGTATTTT.

The CDR3 DNA follows: TGTGCCACCATGAGGCTCTCTGGAAACACCATATATTTT. Its protein is CATMRLSGNTIYF. The V and J genes are TRBV25-1 and TRBJ1-3; D is uncertain. The CDR3 totals 13 residues. Trimming shortened V by 10 bases and J by 0 bases, and 10 bases separated the two germline ends. Germline V CDR1 and CDR2: MGHDK, SYGVNS.

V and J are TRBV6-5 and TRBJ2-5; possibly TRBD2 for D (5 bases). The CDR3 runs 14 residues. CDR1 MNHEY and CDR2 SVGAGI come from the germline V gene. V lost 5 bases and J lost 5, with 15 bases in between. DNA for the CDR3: TGTGCCAGCAGTAGCGGACCCGGGCGTGAGACCCAGTACTTC. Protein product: CASSSGPGRETQYF.

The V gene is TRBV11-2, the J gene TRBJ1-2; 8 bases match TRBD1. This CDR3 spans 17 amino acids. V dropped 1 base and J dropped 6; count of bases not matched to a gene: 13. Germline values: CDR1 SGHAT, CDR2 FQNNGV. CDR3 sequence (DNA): TGTGCCAGCAGCTTAGCGGGTCGGTCTTGGACAGGGAATGGCTACACCTTC. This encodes CASSLAGRSWTGNGYTF.

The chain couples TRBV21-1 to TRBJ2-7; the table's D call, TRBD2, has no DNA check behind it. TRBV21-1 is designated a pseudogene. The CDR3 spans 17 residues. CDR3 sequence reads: CASSKDRRDSGSYEQYF. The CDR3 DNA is TGTGCCAGCAGCAAAGATAGGCGGGACTCGGGAAGCTACGAGCAGTACTTC.

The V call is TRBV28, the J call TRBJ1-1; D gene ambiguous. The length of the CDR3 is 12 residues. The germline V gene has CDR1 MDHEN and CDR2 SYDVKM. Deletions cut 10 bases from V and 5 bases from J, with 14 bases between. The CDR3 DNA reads TGTGCCACCCGTCCCCGCCGGACTGAAGCTTTCTTT. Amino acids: CATRPRRTEAFF. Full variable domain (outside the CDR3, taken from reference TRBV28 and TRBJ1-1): DVKVTQSSRYLVKRTGEKVFLECVQDMDHENMFWYRQDPGLGLRLIYFSYDVKMKEKGDIPEGYSVSREKKERFSLILESASTNQTSMYLCATRPRRTEAFFGQGTRLTVV.